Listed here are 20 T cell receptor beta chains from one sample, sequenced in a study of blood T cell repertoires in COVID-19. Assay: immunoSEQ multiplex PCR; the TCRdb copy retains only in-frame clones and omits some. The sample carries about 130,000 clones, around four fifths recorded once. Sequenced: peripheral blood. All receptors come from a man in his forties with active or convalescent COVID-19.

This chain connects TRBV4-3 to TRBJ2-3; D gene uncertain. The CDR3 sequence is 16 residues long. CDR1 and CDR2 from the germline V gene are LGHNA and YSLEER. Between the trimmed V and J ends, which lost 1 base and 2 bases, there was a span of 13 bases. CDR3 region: CASSQGDRLFTDTQYF. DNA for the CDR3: TGCGCCAGCAGCCAAGGTGACCGACTTTTCACAGATACGCAGTATTTT.

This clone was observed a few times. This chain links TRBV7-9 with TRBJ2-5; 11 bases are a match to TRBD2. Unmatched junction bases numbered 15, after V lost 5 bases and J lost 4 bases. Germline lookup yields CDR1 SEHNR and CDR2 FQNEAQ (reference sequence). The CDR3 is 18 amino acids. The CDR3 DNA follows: TGTGCCAGCAGCCGCCTGACTAGCGGGACGGCGTTGGGAGAGACCCAGTACTTC. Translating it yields CASSRLTSGTALGETQYF.

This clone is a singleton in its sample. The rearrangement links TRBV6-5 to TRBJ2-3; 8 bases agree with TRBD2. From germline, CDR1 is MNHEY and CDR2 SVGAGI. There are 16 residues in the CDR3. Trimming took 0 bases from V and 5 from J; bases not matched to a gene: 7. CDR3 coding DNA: TGTGCCAGCAGTTACTCCACGGGGGGGGGAGGAGATACGCAGTATTTT. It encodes CASSYSTGGGGDTQYF.

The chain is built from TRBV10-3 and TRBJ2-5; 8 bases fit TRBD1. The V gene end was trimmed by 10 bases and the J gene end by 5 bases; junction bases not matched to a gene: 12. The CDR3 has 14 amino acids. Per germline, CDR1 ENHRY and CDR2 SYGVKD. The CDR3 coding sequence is TGTGCCACTTCCCCGACAGGGGTGGTGGAGACCCAGTACTTC. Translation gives CATSPTGVVETQYF.

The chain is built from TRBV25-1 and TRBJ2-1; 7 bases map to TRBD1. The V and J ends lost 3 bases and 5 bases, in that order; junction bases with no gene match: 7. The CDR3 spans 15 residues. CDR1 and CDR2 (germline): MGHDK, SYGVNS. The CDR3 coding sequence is TGTGCCAGCAGTGACCCGGGACAGCTCAACAATGAGCAGTTCTTC. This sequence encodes CASSDPGQLNNEQFF.

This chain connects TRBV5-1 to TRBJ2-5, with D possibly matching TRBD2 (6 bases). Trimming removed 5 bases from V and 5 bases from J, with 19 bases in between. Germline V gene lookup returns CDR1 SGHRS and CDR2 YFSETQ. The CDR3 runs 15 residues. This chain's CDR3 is CASRFSGVSGETQYF. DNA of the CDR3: TGCGCCAGCAGATTCTCCGGGGTTAGCGGTGAGACCCAGTACTTC.

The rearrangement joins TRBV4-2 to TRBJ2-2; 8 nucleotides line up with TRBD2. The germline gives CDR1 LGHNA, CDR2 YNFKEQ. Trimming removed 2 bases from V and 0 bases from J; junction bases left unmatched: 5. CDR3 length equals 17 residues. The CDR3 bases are TGTGCCAGCAGCCAACTCGGGGGGGCCTCGAACACCGGGGAGCTGTTTTTT. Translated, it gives CASSQLGGASNTGELFF.

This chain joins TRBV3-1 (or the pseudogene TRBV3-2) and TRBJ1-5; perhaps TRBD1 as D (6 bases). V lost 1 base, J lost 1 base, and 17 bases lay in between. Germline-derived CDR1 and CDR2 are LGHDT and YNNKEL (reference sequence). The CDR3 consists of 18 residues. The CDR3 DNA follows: TGTGCCAGCAGCCAAGGCTGCCTCAGGGGATTAAGCAATCAGCCCCAGCATTTT. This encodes CASSQGCLRGLSNQPQHF.

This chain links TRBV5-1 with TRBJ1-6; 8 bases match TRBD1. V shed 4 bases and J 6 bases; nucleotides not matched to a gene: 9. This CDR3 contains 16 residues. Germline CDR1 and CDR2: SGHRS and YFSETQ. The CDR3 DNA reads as TGCGCCAGCAGCATGACAGGGGATAAGATTAATTCACCCCTCCACTTT. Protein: CASSMTGDKINSPLHF.

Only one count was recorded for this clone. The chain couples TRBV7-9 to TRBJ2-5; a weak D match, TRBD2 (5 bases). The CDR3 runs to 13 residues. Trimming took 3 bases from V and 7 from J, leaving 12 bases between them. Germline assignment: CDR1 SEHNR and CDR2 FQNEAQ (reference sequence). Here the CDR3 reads CASSFSGEGTQYF. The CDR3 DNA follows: TGTGCCAGCAGCTTTTCGGGCGAGGGGACCCAGTACTTC.

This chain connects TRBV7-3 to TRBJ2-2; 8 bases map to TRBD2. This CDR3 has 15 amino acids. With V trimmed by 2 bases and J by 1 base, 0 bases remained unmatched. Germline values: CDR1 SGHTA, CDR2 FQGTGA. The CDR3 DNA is TGTGCCAGCAGCTTAGCGGGGGGGAACACCGGGGAGCTGTTTTTT. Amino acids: CASSLAGGNTGELFF.

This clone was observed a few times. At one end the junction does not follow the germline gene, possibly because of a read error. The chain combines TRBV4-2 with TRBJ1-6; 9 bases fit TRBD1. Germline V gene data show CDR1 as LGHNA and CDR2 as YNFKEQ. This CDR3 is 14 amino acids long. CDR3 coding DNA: TGTGCCAGCACCCAACAGGGGGCGAATTCACCCCTCCACTTT. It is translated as CASTQQGANSPLHF.

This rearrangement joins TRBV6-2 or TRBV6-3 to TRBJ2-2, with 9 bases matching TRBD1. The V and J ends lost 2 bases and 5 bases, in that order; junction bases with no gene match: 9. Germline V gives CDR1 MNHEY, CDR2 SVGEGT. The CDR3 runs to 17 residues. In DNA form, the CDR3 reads TGTGCCAGCAGTTACCCCGGACAGGGGATCAGAACCGGGGAGCTGTTTTTT. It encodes CASSYPGQGIRTGELFF.

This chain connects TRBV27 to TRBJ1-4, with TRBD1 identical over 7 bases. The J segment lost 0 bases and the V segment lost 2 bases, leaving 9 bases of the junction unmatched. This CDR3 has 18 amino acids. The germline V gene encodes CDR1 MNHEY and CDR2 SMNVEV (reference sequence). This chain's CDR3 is CASSLMAGGPATNEKLFF. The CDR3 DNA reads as TGTGCCAGCAGTTTAATGGCAGGGGGACCAGCAACTAATGAAAAACTGTTTTTT. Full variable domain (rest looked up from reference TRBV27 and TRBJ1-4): EAQVTQNPRYLITVTGKKLTVTCSQNMNHEYMSWYRQDPGLGLRQIYYSMNVEVTDKGDVPEGYKVSRKEKRNFPLILESPSPNQTSLYFCASSLMAGGPATNEKLFFGSGTQLSVL.

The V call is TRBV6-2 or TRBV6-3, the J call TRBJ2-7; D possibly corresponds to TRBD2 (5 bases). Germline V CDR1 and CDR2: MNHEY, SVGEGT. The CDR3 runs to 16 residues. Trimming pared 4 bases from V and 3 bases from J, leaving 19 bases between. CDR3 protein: CASSSATKKVNYEQYF. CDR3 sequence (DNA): TGTGCCAGCAGTTCCGCGACTAAAAAGGTGAACTACGAGCAGTACTTC.

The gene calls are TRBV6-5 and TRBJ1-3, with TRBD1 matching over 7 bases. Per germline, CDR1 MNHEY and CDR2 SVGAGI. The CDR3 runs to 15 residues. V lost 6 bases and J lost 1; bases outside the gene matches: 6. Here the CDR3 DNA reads TGTGCCAGCAGCCGGGACAGTTGGTCTGGAAACACCATATATTTT. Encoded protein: CASSRDSWSGNTIYF.

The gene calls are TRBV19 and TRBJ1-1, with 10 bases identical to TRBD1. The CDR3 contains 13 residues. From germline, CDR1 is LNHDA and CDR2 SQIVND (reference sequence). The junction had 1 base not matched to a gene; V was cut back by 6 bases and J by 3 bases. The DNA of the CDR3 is TGTGCCAGTAGGGACAGGGGGTACACTGAAGCTTTCTTT. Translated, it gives CASRDRGYTEAFF.

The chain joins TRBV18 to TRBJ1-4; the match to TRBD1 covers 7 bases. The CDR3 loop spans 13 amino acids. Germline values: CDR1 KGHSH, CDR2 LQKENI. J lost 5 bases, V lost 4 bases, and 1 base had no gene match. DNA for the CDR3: TGTGCCAGCTCACGGGGACAGAATGAAAAACTGTTTTTT. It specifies CASSRGQNEKLFF.

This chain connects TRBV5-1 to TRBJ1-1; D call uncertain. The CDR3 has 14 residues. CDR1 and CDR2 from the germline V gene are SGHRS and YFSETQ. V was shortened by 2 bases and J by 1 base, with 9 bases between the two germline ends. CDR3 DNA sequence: TGCGCCAGCAGCTTTACATCGGGGAACACTGAAGCTTTCTTT. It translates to CASSFTSGNTEAFF. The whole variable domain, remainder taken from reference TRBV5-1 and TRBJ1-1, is KAGVTQTPRYLIKTRGQQVTLSCSPISGHRSVSWYQQTPGQGLQFLFEYFSETQRNKGNFPGRFSGRQFSNSRSEMNVSTLELGDSALYLCASSFTSGNTEAFFGQGTRLTVV.

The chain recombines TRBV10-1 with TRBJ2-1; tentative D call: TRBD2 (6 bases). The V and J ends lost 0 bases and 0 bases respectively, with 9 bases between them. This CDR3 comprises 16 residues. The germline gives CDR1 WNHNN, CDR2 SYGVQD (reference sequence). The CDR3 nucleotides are TGCGCCAGCAGTGAGTCGACGGGGGTCTCCTACAATGAGCAGTTCTTC. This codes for CASSESTGVSYNEQFF.